This TCR beta chain was observed in a study of blood T cell repertoires in COVID-19. Study background: Samples came from the United States, Italy and Spain, spanning acute and convalescent COVID-19. In each case, the material was cDNA or gDNA derived from T cells, B-cell-depleted T cells, or PBMCs.

The authors' processing: It was from reference gene primer amplification that nucleated cell counts were estimated. The method was immunoSEQ multiplex PCR; TCRdb's version includes in-frame clones alone and lacks a portion of them. V, J and clone size reflect that table, while D and trimming were determined from the DNA. The sample lists 150,000 or so clones, roughly 73% seen once, with about 8.4% in the top ten. In germline, CDR1 is SGHDT, CDR2 YYEEEE. The V and J ends lost 3 bases and 11 bases respectively, with 9 bases between them. The CDR3 runs to 11 residues. The chain has TRBV5-6 and TRBJ1-5; no clear D gene. This TCR came from a woman in her forties or fifties with active or convalescent COVID-19. The sequenced sample consisted of peripheral blood. In DNA, the CDR3 is TGTGCCAGCAGCTCTTTTCGGGCCCAGCATTTT. Residues: CASSSFRAQHF.